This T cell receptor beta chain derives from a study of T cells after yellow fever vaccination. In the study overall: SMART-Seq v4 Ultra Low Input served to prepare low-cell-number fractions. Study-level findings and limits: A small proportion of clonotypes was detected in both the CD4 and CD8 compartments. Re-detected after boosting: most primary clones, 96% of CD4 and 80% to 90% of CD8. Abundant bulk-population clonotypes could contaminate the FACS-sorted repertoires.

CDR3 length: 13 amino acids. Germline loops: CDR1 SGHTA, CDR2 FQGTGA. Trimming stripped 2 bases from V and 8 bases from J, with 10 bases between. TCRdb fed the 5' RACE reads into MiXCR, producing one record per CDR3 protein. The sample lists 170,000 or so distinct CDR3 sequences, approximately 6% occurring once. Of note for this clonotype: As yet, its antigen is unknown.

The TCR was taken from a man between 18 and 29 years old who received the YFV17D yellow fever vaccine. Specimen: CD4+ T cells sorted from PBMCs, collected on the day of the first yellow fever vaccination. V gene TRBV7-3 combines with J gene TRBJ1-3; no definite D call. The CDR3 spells CASSLGPGDTIYF. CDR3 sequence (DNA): TGTGCCAGCAGCTTAGGACCCGGGGACACCATATATTTT.